The entry below describes one T cell receptor beta chain. Its antigen is unidentified. Germline V CDR1 and CDR2: GTSNPN, SVGIG (reference sequence). This CDR3 is built from 14 residues. V was shortened by 2 bases and J by 9 bases, with 19 bases between the two germline ends. Recipients were bled about 28 days pretransplant and at posttransplant days 30, 100, 180. The data belong to a study of T cell clonotyping in hematopoietic cell transplantation. Clones were read by immunoSEQ multiplex PCR, and TCRdb kept only the in-frame ones, dropping some. In the table there are 25,000 to 30,000 clones, roughly 92% of which are singletons. Study-wide results and caveats: Broader posttransplant TCR repertoire diversity was predicted by graft donor and pretransplant recipient Inverse Simpson Index values. At the given depth, recipient repertoires were over 97% de novo clonotypes. Pathologically expanded recipient clonotypes increased progressively from day 30 to day 180 as diversity fell.

The chain recombines TRBV30 with TRBJ2-5; D is undetermined. The TCR originated in a female patient in her forties or fifties who had an allogeneic stem cell transplant from a related donor, so the T cells may come from the graft donor. Some clones in this sample may be carry-over from other donors' samples. The specimen was PBMCs, collected 100 days after allogeneic stem cell transplant. CDR3 sequence: CAWSPVTPRVAQYF. CDR3 sequence (DNA): TGTGCCTGGAGTCCTGTAACCCCTCGAGTGGCCCAGTACTTC.